Sequencing of this T cell receptor beta chain was carried out in a study of blood T cell repertoires in COVID-19. Study background: The study drew acute and convalescent COVID-19 samples from the United States, Italy and Spain. T cells, B-cell-depleted T cells, or PBMCs supplied cDNA or gDNA.

The CDR3 contains 14 residues. Germline CDR1 and CDR2: LNHDA and SQIVND (reference sequence). V shed 3 bases and J 6 bases; nucleotides not matched to a gene: 4. In the original processing: Reference gene primers were amplified, and this amplification served to estimate nucleated cell counts. Sequenced by immunoSEQ multiplex PCR; TCRdb stores in-frame clones only, minus some. D and trimming come from the DNA, and the V and J calls and clone size come from that table. The data contain some 180,000 clones, 76% of them singletons. This sequence joins TRBV19 and TRBJ2-2; TRBD2 agrees at 7 bases. The source of this sequence is a woman in her 50s with active or convalescent COVID-19. Sequenced input: peripheral blood. The CDR3 here is CASSIQRDAGELFF. DNA of the CDR3: TGTGCCAGTAGTATCCAGCGGGATGCCGGGGAGCTGTTTTTT. Looking up the rest from reference TRBV19 and TRBJ2-2 gives the full variable domain: DGGITQSPKYLFRKEGQNVTLSCEQNLNHDAMYWYRQDPGQGLRLIYYSQIVNDFQKGDIAEGYSVSREKKESFPLTVTSAQKNPTAFYLCASSIQRDAGELFFGEGSRLTVL.